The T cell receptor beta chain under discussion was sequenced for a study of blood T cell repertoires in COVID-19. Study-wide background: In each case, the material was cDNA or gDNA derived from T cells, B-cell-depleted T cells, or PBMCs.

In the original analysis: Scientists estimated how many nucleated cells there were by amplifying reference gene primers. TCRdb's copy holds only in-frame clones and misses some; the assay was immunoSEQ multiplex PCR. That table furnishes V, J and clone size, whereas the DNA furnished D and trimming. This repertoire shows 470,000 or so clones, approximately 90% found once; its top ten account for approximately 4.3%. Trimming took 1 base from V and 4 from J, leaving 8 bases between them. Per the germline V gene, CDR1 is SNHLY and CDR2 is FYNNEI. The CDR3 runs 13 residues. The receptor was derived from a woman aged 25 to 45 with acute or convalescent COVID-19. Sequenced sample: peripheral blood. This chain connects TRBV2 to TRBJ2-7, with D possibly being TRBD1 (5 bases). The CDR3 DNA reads TGTGCCAGCAGTGAAGGACAGCTTTACGAGCAGTACTTC. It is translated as CASSEGQLYEQYF.